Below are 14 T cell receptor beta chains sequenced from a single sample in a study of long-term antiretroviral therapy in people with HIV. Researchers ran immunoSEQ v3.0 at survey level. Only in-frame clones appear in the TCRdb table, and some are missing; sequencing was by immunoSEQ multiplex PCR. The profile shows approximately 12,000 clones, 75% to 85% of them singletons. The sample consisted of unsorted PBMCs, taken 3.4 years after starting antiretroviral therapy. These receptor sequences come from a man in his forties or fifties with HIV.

The DNA of the CDR3 is TGTGCCAGCAATTTTTTCCGGGACAGGGACAAGACCCAGCATTTT. As protein: CASNFFRDRDKTQHF. The V and J genes are TRBV6-6 and TRBJ1-5; TRBD1 agrees at 9 bases. The CDR3 sequence is 15 residues long. The germline V gene encodes CDR1 MNHNY and CDR2 SVGAGI (reference sequence). Trimming at V came to 7 bases and at J to 11 bases, leaving 15 bases not matched to a gene.

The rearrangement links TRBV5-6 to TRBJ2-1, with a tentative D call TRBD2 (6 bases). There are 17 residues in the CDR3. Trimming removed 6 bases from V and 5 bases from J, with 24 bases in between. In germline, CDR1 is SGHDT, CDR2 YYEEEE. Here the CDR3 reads CASKPNSGLANNNEQFF. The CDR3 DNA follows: TGTGCCAGCAAGCCCAACTCGGGGCTAGCGAACAACAATGAGCAGTTCTTC.

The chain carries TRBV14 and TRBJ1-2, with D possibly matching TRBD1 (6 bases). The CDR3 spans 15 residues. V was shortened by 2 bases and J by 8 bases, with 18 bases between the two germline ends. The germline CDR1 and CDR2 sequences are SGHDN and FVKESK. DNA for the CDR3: TGTGCCAGCAGCCAACAGGGGAAAGGGCCGCGCGGCTACACCTTC. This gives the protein CASSQQGKGPRGYTF.

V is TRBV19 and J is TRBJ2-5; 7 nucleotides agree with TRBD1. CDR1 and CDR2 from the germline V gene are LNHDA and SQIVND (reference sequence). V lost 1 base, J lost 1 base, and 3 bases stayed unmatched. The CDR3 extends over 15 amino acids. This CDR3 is CASSIGTGLQETQYF. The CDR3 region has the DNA TGTGCCAGTAGTATAGGGACAGGCCTCCAAGAGACCCAGTACTTC.

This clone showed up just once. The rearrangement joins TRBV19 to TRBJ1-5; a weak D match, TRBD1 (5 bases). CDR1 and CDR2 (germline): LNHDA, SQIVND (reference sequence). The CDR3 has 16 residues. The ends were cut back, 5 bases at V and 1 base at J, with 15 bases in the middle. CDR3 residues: CASSSMGGTSNQPQHF. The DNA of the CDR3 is TGTGCCAGTAGTTCAATGGGTGGGACGAGCAATCAGCCCCAGCATTTT.

The CDR3 region is CASQGAGIHEQYF. CDR3 DNA: TGTGCCAGCCAGGGGGCAGGGATCCACGAGCAGTACTTC. This rearrangement joins TRBV6-1 to TRBJ2-7; TRBD1 aligns across 8 bases. The J segment lost 5 bases and the V segment lost 8 bases, leaving 8 bases of the junction unmatched. The CDR3 loop spans 13 amino acids. Germline CDR1 MNHNS, CDR2 SASEGT.

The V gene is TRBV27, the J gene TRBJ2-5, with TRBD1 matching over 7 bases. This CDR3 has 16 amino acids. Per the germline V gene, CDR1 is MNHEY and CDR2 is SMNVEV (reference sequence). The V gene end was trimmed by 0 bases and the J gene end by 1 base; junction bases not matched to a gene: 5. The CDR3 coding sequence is TGTGCCAGCAGTTTATCCAGATGGGACAGCCAAGAGACCCAGTACTTC. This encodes CASSLSRWDSQETQYF.

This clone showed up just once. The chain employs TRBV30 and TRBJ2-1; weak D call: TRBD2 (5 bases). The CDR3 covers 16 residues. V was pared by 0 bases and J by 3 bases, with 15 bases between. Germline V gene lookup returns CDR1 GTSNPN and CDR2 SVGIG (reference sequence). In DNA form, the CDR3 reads TGTGCCTGGAGTGTAGGAGGCCCAGGTGTCTACAATGAGCAGTTCTTC. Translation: CAWSVGGPGVYNEQFF.

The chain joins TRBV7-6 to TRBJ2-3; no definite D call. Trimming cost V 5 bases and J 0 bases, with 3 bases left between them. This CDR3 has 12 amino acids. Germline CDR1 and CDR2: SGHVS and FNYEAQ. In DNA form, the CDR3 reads TGTGCCAGCAGCCTAAGCACAGATACGCAGTATTTT. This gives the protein CASSLSTDTQYF.

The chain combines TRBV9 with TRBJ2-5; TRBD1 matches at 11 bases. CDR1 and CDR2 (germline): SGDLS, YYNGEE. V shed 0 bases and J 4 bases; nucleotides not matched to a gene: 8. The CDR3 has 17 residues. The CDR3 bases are TGTGCCAGCAGCGTAGGGACAGGGGGCGGAAGAGGAGAGACCCAGTACTTC. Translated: CASSVGTGGGRGETQYF.

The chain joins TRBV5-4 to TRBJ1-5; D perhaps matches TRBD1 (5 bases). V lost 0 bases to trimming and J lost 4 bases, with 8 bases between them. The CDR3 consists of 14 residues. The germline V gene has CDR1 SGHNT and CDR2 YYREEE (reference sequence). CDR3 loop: CASSLAGGNQPQHF. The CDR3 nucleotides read TGTGCCAGCAGCTTGGCCGGGGGGAATCAGCCCCAGCATTTT.

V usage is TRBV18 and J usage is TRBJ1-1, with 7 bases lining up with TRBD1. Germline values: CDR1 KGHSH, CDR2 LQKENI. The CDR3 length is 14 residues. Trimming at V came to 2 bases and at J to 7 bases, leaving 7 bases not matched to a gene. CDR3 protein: CASSPGTARIEAFF. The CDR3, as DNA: TGTGCCAGCTCACCAGGGACAGCTAGAATTGAAGCTTTCTTT.

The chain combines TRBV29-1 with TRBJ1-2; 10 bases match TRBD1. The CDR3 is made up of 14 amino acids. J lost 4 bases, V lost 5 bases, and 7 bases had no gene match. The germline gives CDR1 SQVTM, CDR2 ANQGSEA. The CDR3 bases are TGCAGCGTTAACAGCTGGGACAGGGGCTATGGCTACACCTTC. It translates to CSVNSWDRGYGYTF.

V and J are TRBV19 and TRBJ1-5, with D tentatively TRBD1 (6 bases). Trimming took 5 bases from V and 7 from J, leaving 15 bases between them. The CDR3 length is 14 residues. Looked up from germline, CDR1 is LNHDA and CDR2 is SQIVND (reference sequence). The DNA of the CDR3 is TGTGCCAGTAGTTCCCACAGGGTCAGGCAGCCCCAGCATTTT. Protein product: CASSSHRVRQPQHF.